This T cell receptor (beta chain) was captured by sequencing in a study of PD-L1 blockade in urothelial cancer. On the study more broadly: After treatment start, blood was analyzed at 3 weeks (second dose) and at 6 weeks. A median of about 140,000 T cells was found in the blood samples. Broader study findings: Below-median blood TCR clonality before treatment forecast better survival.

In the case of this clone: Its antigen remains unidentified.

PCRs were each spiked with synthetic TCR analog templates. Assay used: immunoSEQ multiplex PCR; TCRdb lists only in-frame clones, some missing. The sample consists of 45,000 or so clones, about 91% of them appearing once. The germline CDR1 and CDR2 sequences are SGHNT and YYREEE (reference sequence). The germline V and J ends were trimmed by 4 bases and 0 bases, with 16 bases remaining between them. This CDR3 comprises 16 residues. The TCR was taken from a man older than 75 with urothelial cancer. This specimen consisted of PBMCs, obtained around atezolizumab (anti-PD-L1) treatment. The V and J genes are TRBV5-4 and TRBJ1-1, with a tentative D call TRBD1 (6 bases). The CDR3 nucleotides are TGTGCCAGCAGCGCACCACAACAGGGCCTGAACACTGAAGCTTTCTTT. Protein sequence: CASSAPQQGLNTEAFF.